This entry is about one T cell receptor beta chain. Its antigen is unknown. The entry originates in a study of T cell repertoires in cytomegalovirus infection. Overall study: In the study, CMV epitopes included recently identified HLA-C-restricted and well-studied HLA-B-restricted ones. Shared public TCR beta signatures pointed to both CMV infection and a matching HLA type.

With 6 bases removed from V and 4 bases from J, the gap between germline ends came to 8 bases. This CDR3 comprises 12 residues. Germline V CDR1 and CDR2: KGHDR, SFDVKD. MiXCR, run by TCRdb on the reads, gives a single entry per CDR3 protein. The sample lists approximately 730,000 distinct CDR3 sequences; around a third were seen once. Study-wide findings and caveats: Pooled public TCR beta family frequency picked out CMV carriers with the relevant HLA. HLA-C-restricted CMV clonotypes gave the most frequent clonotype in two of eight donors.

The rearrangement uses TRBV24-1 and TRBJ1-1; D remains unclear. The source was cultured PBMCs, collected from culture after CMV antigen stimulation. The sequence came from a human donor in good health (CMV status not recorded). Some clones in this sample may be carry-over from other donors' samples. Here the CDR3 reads CATSNPGTEAFF. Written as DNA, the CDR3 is TGTGCCACCAGTAACCCGGGCACTGAAGCTTTCTTT.